This TCR beta chain emerged from a study of CD8 T cells in ankylosing spondylitis (dated by TCRdb to 2016 to 2017). Describing the broader study: The study set out to find disease-linked TCR variants by profiling T cell receptor beta repertoires in ankylosing spondylitis patients and healthy donors. In total, the full study cohort was made up of some 110 healthy donors and 25 ankylosing spondylitis patients. Peripheral blood was sampled, and synovial fluid was additionally collected from ankylosing spondylitis patients.

Overall results and qualifications from the work: Some motif variants were previously reported in synovial fluid and blood of reactive arthritis patients, suggesting common disease-initiation mechanisms. A CD8+ phenotype was shown by the disease-linked clones, which were found at relatively low frequencies in peripheral blood. Blood from ankylosing spondylitis patients appeared to be characterized by a TCR beta motif composed of about eight highly homologous amino acid variants. Significant enrichment of the disease-linked clones was reported in matched synovial fluid samples from ankylosing spondylitis patients.

The cysteine opens and the phenylalanine closes a CDR3 of 14 amino acids. CDR3 DNA is the only sequence kept; it has 42 bases, read in frame from the first base. CDR1 and CDR2 (SSHAT, FNYEAQ) derive from the germline V gene (reference sequence). The germline V end is reduced by 5 bases and the J end by 8 bases; junction bases left unmatched: 9. This clonotype was observed a few times. This receptor's antigen is unknown. No base-level quality is on record; no much larger clone is a single base apart. These reads were obtained on an Illumina HiSeq 2500. Quantitative 5'-RACE with molecular barcodes was used to prepare TCR beta libraries. In the authors' own workflow: To identify disease-linked TCR variants, a new computational method was used, one built on a probabilistic model of VDJ rearrangement. The public reads were reprocessed in TCRdb via fastp at Q25 and MiXCR, keeping in-frame beta chains. Under each unique CDR3 protein, matching rows form one entry showing the most common genes and DNA. TCRdb assigned the V and J calls; the authors' analysis was not used. The sample data list fewer than 250,000 distinct CDR3 sequences, and roughly 32% of these were observed just once. The ten largest clones represent approximately 4% of the sample.

The sample taken for sequencing was blood, either unsorted or a sorted T cell fraction (not recorded which). This clonotype was sampled from a male donor with ankylosing spondylitis or in good health (not recorded which). The sequence links TRBV7-7 to TRBJ2-1; 7 bases in the middle match TRBD2. The bases read TGTGCCAGCAGCCAAACGCGTGGGGGGGATGAGCAGTTCTTC. This codes for CASSQTRGGDEQFF.